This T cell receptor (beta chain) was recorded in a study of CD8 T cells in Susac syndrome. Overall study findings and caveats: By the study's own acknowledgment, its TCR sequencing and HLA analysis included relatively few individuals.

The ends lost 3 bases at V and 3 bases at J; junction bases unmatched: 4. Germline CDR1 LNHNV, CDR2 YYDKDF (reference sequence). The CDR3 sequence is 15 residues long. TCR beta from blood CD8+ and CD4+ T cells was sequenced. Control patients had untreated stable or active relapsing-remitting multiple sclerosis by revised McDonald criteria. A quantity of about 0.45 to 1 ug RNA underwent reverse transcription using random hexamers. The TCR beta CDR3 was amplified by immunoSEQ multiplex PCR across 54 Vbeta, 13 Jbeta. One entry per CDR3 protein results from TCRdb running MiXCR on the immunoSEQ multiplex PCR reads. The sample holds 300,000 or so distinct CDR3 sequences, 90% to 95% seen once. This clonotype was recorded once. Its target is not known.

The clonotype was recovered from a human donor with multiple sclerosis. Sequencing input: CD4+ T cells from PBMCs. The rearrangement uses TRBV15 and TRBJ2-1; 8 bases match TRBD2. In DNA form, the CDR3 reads TGTGCCACCAGCAGTGTCGGGGGGGGCTACAATGAGCAGTTCTTC. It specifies CATSSVGGGYNEQFF.